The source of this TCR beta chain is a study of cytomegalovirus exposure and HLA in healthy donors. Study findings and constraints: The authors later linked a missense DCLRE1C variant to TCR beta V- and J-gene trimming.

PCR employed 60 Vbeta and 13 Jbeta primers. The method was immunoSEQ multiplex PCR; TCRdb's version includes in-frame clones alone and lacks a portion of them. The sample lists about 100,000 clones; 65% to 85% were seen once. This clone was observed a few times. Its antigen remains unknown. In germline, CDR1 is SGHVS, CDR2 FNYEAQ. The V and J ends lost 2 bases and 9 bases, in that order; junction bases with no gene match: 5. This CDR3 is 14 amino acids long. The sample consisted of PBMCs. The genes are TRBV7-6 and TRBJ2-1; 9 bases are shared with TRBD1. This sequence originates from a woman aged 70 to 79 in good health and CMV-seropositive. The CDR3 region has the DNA TGTGCCAGCAGCTTAACGGGACAGGGTACTGAGCAGTTCTTC. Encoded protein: CASSLTGQGTEQFF.